Here is one TCR beta chain with its context. As yet, its antigen is unknown. The entry originates in a study of neoadjuvant anti-PD-1 for oral cavity cancer. Study context: Patients without progression received a fourth nivolumab dose around day 43, then surgical resection on days 50-56.

Libraries were prepared by immunoSEQ multiplex PCR; TCRdb keeps only in-frame clonotypes and omits some of them. The repertoire holds about 68,000 clones, with approximately 84% as singletons. Time point in this sample: after neoadjuvant nivolumab, at surgical resection. Patients were newly diagnosed with stage II-IVA oral cavity squamous cell carcinoma without prior systemic or radiation treatment. Study-wide results and caveats: Treg/Th17 ratio rose with pretreatment blood and fell with post-treatment tumor TCRbeta clonality.

Germline-derived CDR1 and CDR2 are SGDLS and YYNGEE. The CDR3 length is 13 residues. V was pared by 3 bases and J by 5 bases, with 9 bases between. The sample here was PBMCs, taken after nivolumab (anti-PD-1) treatment. The clonotype originates from a person between 40 and 85 years old with oral cavity squamous cell carcinoma. This chain uses TRBV9 with TRBJ1-5; no definite D call. In nucleotides, the CDR3 is TGTGCCAGCAGCGAGGTACCCGATCAGCCCCAGCATTTT. Translating gives CASSEVPDQPQHF.